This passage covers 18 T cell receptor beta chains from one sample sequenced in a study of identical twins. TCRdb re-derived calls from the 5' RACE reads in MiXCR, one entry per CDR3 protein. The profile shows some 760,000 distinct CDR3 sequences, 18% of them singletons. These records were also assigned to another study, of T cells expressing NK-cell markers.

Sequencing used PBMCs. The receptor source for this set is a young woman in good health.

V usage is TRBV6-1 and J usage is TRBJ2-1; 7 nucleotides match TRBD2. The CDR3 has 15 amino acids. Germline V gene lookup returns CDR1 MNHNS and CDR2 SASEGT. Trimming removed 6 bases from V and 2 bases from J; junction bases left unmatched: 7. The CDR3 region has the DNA TGTGCCAGCAGCCGAGCGGGAAAAGCCTACAATGAGCAGTTCTTC. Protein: CASSRAGKAYNEQFF.

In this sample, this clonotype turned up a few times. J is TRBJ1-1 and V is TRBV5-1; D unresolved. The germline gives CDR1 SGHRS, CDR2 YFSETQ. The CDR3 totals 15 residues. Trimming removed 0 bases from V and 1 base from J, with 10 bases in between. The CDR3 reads CASSLASLTNTEAFF. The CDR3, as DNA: TGCGCCAGCAGCTTGGCTTCCCTAACGAACACTGAAGCTTTCTTT.

The CDR3 DNA follows: TGTGCCAGCAGTCCACTCTATTTTAGCGGGGGGAACACCGGGGAGCTGTTTTTT. As protein: CASSPLYFSGGNTGELFF. V and J are TRBV2 and TRBJ2-2; the match to TRBD2 covers 9 bases. CDR1 is SNHLY, CDR2 FYNNEI, per germline. The CDR3 spans 18 residues. Trimming took 5 bases from V and 1 from J; bases not matched to a gene: 11.

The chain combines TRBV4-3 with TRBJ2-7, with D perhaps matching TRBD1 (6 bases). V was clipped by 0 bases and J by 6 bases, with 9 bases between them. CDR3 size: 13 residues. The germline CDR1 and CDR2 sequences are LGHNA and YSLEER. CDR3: CASSQDLGAEQYF. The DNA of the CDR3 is TGCGCCAGCAGCCAAGATTTGGGGGCCGAGCAGTACTTC.

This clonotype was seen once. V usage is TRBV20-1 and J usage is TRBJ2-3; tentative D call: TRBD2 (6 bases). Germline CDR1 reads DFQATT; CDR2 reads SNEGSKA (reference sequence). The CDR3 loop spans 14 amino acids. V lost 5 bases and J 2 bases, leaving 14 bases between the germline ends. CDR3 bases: TGCAGTGCTGAGGGTGGGGACTCCACAGATACGCAGTATTTT. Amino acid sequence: CSAEGGDSTDTQYF.

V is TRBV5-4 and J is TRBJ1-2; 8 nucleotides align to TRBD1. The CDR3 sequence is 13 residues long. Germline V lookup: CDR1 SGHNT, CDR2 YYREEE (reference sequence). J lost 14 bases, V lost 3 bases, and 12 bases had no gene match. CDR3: CASSSPGTGSVTF. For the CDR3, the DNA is TGTGCCAGCAGCTCGCCCGGGACAGGATCCGTGACCTTC.

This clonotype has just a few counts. Here the CDR3 DNA reads TGTGCCACCAGTGATTCTCGGGGCTCGACCCAGCATTTT. Translating gives CATSDSRGSTQHF. The genes are TRBV24-1 and TRBJ1-5, with D possibly being TRBD1 (5 bases). V lost 2 bases to trimming and J lost 11 bases, with 12 bases between them. The CDR3 covers 13 residues. Germline V gene lookup returns CDR1 KGHDR and CDR2 SFDVKD.

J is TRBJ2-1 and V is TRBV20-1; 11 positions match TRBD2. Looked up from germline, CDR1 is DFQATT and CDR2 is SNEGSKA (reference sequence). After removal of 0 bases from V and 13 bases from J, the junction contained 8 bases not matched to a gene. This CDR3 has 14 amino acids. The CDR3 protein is CSARDSGLAVSQFF. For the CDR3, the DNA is TGCAGTGCTAGAGATTCGGGACTAGCGGTTAGTCAGTTCTTC.

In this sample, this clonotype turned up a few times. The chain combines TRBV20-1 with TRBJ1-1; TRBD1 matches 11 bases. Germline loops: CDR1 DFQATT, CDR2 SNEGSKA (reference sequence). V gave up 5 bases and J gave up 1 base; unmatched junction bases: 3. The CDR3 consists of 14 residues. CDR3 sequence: CSAGQGAQNTEAFF. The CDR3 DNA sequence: TGCAGTGCTGGACAGGGGGCGCAGAACACTGAAGCTTTCTTT.

The CDR3, as DNA: TGTGCCAGCAGCTTAGCGCGCCTAATCTCCGGGGAGCTGTTTTTT. Translation gives CASSLARLISGELFF. The chain links TRBV7-2 to TRBJ2-2; no clear D gene. Germline CDR1 and CDR2: SGHTA and FQGNSA. This CDR3 is built from 15 residues. Between the trimmed V and J ends, which lost 0 bases and 6 bases, there was a span of 11 bases.

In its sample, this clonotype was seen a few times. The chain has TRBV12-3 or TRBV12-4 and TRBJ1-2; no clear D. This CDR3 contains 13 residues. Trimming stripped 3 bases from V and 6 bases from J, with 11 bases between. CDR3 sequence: CASSFARPHGYTF. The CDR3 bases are TGTGCCAGCAGTTTCGCCCGACCCCATGGCTACACCTTC.

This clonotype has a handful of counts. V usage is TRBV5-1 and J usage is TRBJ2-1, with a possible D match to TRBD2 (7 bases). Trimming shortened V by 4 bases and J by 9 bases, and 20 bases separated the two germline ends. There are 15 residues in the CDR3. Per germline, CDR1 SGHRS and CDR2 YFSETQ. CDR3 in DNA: TGCGCCAGCAGCAACGGGGGGCGGGAAAAGTTTGAGCAGTTCTTC. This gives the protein CASSNGGREKFEQFF.

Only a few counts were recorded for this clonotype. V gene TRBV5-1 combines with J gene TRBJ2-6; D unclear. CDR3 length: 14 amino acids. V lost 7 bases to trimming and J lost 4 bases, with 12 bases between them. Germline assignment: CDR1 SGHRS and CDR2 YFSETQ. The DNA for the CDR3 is TGCGCCAGCTCGGTCCAGGCCGGGGCCAACGTCCTGACTTTC. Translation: CASSVQAGANVLTF.

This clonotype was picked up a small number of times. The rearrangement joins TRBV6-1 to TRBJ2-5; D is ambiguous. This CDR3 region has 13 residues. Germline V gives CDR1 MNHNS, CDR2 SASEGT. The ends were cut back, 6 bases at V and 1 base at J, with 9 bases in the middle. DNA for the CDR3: TGTGCCAGCAGAAGGACCCTCCAAGAGACCCAGTACTTC. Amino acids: CASRRTLQETQYF.

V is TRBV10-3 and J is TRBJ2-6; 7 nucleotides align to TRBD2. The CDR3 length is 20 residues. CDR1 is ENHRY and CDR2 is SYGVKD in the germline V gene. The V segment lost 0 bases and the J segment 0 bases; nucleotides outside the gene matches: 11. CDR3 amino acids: CAISESFPASGYSGANVLTF. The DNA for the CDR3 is TGTGCCATCAGTGAGTCTTTCCCGGCTAGCGGATACTCTGGGGCCAACGTCCTGACTTTC.

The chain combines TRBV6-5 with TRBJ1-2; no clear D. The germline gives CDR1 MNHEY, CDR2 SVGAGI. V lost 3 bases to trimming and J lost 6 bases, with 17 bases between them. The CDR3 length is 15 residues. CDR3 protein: CASSYTTEGHHGYTF. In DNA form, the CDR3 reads TGTGCCAGCAGTTATACCACGGAGGGTCATCATGGCTACACCTTC.

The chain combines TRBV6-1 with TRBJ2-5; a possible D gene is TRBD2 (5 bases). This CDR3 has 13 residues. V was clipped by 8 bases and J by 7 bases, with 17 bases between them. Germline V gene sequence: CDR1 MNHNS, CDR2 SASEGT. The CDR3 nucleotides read TGTGCCAGCTCGGGGTTTGTTTATGGGACCCAGTACTTC. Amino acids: CASSGFVYGTQYF.

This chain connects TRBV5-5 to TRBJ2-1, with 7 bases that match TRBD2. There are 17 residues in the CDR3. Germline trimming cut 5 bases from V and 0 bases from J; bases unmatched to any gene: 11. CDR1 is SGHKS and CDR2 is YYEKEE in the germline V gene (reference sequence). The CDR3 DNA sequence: TGTGCCAGCAGTTTTCCCTCTAGCGGAAGCTCCTACAATGAGCAGTTCTTC. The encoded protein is CASSFPSSGSSYNEQFF.